The sequence of this T cell receptor beta chain was determined in a study of cytomegalovirus exposure and HLA in healthy donors. Findings and caveats of the study: In the analysis, some V segments, TRBV6-2 and TRBV6-3 included, were excluded as indistinguishable.

In the PCR, 60 Vbeta and 13 Jbeta primers were used. As processed by the authors: There were around 80 million unique TCR beta chains by a later count, and around 10 million of them were shared. This table comes from immunoSEQ multiplex PCR, and its TCRdb copy is limited to in-frame clones, with some not included. The D gene and trimming were derived from the DNA, and the V and J assignments and clone size from that table. The sample includes approximately 90,000 clones, roughly 76% of them seen just once. As to this clone: No antigen is known for it.

The length of the CDR3 is 16 residues. The J segment lost 2 bases and the V segment lost 4 bases, leaving 6 bases of the junction unmatched. Looked up from germline, CDR1 is LNHDA and CDR2 is SQIVND (reference sequence). This receptor was obtained from a male donor in good health and CMV-seronegative. Source material: PBMCs. This chain links TRBV19 with TRBJ2-1; 9 bases fit TRBD1. This chain's CDR3 is CASSSQQGAAYNEQFF. The CDR3 DNA sequence: TGTGCCAGTAGTAGTCAACAGGGGGCGGCCTACAATGAGCAGTTCTTC.